This TCR beta chain comes out of a study of yellow fever vaccine responses in identical twins. The J segment lost 10 bases and the V segment lost 0 bases, leaving 1 base of the junction unmatched. The CDR3 runs 12 residues. Germline-derived CDR1 and CDR2 are ENHRY and SYGVKD. On this clonotype itself: The antigen is not known.

TCRdb used MiXCR to reprocess the RT-PCR reads, holding one entry per CDR3 protein. This table has over 1,000 distinct CDR3 sequences, about 90% appearing once. Study-wide results and caveats: It has been reported that, in twins, the vaccine T cell response seemed partly convergent and partly personalized.

This sample comprised T cells from blood (PBMCs), unsorted or a sorted subset (not recorded which), obtained before or after yellow fever vaccination (not recorded which). This receptor was taken from a female donor who received the yellow fever vaccine. This chain uses TRBV10-3 with TRBJ1-1; 8 bases fit TRBD1. The CDR3 sequence is CAISESDRGAFF. In nucleotides, the CDR3 is TGTGCCATCAGTGAGTCCGACAGGGGAGCTTTCTTT.